The following is a T cell receptor (beta chain) sequence with its context. Its antigen is not identified. In germline, CDR1 is DFQATT, CDR2 SNEGSKA (reference sequence). This CDR3 comprises 15 residues. Germline trimming cut 4 bases from V and 6 bases from J; bases unmatched to any gene: 8. These data are taken from a study of T cell repertoires in cytomegalovirus infection. Whole-study findings and limits: HLA-C-restricted TCR beta clonotypes specific for CMV led the ex vivo response.

TCRdb re-analysed the reads in MiXCR, keeping a single row per CDR3 protein. The table has 310,000 or so distinct CDR3 sequences, 20% to 30% seen once. Source material: PBMCs. This TCR was sampled from a human donor in good health (CMV status not recorded). Some clones in this sample may be carry-over from other donors' samples. V and J are TRBV20-1 and TRBJ2-7; 14 bases fit TRBD2. CDR3 sequence: CSATRLAGGPVEQYF. CDR3 in DNA: TGCAGTGCTACCCGACTAGCGGGAGGGCCGGTCGAGCAGTACTTC.